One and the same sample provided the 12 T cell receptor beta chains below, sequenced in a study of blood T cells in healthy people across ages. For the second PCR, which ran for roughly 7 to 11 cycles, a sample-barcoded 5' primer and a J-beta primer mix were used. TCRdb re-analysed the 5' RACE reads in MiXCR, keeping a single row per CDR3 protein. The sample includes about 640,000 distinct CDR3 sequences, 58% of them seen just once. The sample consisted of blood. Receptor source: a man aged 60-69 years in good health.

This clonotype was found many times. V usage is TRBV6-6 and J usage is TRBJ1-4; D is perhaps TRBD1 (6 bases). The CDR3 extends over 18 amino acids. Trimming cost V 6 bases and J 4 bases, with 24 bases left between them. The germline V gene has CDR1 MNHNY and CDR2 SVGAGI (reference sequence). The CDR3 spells CASSPVGSRGSGNEKLFF. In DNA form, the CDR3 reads TGTGCCAGCAGCCCGGTTGGCTCAAGGGGGTCTGGTAATGAAAAACTGTTTTTT.

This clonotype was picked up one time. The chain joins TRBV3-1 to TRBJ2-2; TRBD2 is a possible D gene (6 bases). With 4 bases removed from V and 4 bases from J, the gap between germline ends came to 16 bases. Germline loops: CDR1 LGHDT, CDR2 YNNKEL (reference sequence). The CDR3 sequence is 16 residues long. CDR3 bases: TGTGCCAGCAGCCTCGGGACTGCGCGGAGCACCGGGGAGCTGTTTTTT. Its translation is CASSLGTARSTGELFF.

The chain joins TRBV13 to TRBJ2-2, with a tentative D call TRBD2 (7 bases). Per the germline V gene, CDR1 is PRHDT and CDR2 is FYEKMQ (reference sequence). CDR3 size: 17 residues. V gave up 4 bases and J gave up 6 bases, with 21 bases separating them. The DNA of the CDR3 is TGTGCCAGCAGCTCCAAACGGGGGGCCCTAAACGCCGGGGAGCTGTTTTTT. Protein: CASSSKRGALNAGELFF.

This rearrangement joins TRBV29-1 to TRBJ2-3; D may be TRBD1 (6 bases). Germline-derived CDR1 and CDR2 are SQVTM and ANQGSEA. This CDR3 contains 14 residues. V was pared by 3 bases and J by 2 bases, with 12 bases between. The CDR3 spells CSVDGGPNTDTQYF. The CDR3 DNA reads TGCAGCGTTGATGGGGGCCCCAACACAGATACGCAGTATTTT.

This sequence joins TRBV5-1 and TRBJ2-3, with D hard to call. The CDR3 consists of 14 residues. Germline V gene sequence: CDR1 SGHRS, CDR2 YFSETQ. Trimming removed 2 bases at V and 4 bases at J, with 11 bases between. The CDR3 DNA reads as TGCGCCAGCAGCTTATCCACCCTCGCAGATACGCAGTATTTT. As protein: CASSLSTLADTQYF.

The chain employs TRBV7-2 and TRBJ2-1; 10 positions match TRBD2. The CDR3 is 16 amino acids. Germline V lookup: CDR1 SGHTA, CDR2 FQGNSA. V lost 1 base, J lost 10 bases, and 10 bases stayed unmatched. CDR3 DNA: TGTGCCAGCAGCTTAGGGGCTAGCGGGGGATTTGGGGAGCAGTTCTTC. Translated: CASSLGASGGFGEQFF.

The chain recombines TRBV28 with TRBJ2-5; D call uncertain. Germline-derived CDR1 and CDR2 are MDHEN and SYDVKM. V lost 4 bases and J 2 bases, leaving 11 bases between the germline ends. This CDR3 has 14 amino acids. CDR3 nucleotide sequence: TGTGCCAGCAGTTCCCCCTCTTGGCAAGAGACCCAGTACTTC. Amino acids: CASSSPSWQETQYF.

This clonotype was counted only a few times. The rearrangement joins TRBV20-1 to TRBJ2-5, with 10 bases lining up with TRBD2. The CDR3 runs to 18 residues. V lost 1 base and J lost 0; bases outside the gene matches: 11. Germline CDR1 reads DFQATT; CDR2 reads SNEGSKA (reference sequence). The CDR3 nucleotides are TGCAGTGCTAGAGGCTCGGTAGCGGGGGGATTGTACCAAGAGACCCAGTACTTC. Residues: CSARGSVAGGLYQETQYF.

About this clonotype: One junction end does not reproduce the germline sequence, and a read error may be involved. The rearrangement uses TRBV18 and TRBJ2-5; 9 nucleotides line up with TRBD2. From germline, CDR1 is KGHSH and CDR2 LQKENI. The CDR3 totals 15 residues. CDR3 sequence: CPSSPRTSVGETQYF. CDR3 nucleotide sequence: TGTCCCAGCTCACCTCGGACTAGCGTTGGGGAGACCCAGTACTTC. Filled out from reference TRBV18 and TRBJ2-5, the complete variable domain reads NAGVMQNPRHLVRRRGQEARLRCSPMKGHSHVYWYRQLPEEGLKFMVYLQKENIIDESGMPKERFSAEFPKEGPSILRIQQVVRGDSAAYFCPSSPRTSVGETQYFGPGTRLLVL.

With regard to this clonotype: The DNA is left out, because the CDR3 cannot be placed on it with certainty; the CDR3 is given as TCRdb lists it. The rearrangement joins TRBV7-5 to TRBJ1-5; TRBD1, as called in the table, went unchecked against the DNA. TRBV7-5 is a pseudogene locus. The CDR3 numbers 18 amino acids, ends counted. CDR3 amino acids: CISVPEADPGQPDQPQHF.

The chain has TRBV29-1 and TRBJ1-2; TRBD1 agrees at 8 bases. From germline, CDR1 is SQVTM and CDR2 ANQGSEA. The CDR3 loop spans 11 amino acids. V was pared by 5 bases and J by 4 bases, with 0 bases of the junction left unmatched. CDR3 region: CSVTGGYGYTF. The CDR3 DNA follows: TGCAGCGTTACAGGGGGCTATGGCTACACCTTC.

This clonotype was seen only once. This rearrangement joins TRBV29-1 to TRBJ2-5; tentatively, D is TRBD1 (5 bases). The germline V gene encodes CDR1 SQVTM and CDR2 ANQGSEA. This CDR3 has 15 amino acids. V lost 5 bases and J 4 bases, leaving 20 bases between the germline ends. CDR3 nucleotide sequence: TGCAGCGTTCGCAGGTCCAGGGCCACCTCAGAGACCCAGTACTTC. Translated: CSVRRSRATSETQYF.